Given below is one TCR beta chain in context. The germline V and J ends were trimmed by 4 bases and 6 bases, with 4 bases remaining between them. Germline loops: CDR1 SNHLY, CDR2 FYNNEI. This CDR3 is 10 amino acids long. The source of the sample is a study of CD8 T cells in Susac syndrome. When the RNA was reverse transcribed, random hexamers were used with an input of about 0.5 to 1 ug. One entry per CDR3 protein results from TCRdb running MiXCR on the immunoSEQ multiplex PCR reads. The sample holds 130,000 to 150,000 distinct CDR3 sequences, 90% to 95% seen once. The chain combines TRBV2 with TRBJ2-7; no clear D. Sample: CD8+ T cells from PBMCs. The TCR comes from a human donor in good health. For the CDR3, the DNA is TGTGCCAGCAGTGGGACCGAGCAGTACTTC. This sequence encodes CASSGTEQYF.